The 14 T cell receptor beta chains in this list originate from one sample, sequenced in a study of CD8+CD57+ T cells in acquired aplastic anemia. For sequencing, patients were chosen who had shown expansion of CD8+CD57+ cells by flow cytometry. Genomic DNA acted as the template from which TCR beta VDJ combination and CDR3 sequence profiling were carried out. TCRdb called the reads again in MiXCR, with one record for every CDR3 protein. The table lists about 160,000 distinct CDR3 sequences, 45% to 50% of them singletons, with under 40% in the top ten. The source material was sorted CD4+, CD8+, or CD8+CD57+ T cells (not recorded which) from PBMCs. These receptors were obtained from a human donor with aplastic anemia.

The CDR3 DNA sequence: TGTGCCACCAGCAGTAGAAAGCCTCGGACAGGCCCTAAGGGATCCTACGAGCAGTACTTC. Translated, it gives CATSSRKPRTGPKGSYEQYF. The chain uses TRBV15 and TRBJ2-7; 7 nucleotides align to TRBD1. The CDR3 loop spans 20 amino acids. CDR1 LNHNV and CDR2 YYDKDF come from the germline V gene (reference sequence). The junction had 21 bases not matched to a gene; V was cut back by 3 bases and J by 1 base.

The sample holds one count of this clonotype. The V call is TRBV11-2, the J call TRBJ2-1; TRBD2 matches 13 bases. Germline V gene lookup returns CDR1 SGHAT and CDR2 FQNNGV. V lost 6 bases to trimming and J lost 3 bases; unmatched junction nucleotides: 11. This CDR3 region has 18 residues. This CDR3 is CASRGLAGVPSFYNEQFF. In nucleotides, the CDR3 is TGTGCCAGCAGAGGACTAGCGGGAGTGCCCTCCTTCTACAATGAGCAGTTCTTC.

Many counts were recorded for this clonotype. The CDR3 DNA is TGTGCCAGCAGCTTTCCATTGACTAGCGGCTCCTACGAGCAGTACTTC. Translated: CASSFPLTSGSYEQYF. This sequence joins TRBV7-8 and TRBJ2-7; 9 positions agree with TRBD2. The trim removed 3 bases at V and 0 bases at J, leaving 6 bases unmatched. This CDR3 spans 16 amino acids. Germline loops: CDR1 SGHVS, CDR2 FQNEAQ.

CDR3 in DNA: TGTGCCAGCAGTATCGACAGGGGGCCGGGGACCCAGTACTTC. It specifies CASSIDRGPGTQYF. V gene TRBV7-7 combines with J gene TRBJ2-5; 10 bases are a match to TRBD1. The CDR3 runs to 14 residues. Germline V gene data show CDR1 as SSHAT and CDR2 as FNYEAQ (reference sequence). V trimming: 6 bases; J trimming: 7 bases; junction bases outside the gene matches: 8.

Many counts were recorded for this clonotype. CDR3 coding DNA: TGTGCCAGTAGTTTAAAGGACAGCTCTCTACATGGCTACACCTTC. Its translation: CASSLKDSSLHGYTF. The J gene is TRBJ1-2, the V gene TRBV19; weak D call: TRBD1 (6 bases). V was pared by 5 bases and J by 6 bases, with 19 bases between. Germline V gives CDR1 LNHDA, CDR2 SQIVND (reference sequence). This CDR3 spans 15 amino acids. Combining the CDR3 with reference TRBV19 and TRBJ1-2 gives the whole variable domain DGGITQSPKYLFRKEGQNVTLSCEQNLNHDAMYWYRQDPGQGLRLIYYSQIVNDFQKGDIAEGYSVSREKKESFPLTVTSAQKNPTAFYLCASSLKDSSLHGYTFGSGTRLTVV.

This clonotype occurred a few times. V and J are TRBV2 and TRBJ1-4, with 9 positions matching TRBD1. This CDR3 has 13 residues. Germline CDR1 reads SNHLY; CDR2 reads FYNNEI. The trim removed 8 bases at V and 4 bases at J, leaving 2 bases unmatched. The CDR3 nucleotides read TGTGCCAGCGCGGGACAGGGTAATGAAAAACTGTTTTTT. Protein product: CASAGQGNEKLFF.

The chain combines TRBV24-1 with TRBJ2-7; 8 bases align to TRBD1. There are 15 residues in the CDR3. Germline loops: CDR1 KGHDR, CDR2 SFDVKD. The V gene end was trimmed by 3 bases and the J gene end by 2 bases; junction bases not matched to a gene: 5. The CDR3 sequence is CATSDPGQATYEQYF. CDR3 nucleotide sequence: TGTGCCACCAGTGATCCGGGACAGGCTACCTACGAGCAGTACTTC.

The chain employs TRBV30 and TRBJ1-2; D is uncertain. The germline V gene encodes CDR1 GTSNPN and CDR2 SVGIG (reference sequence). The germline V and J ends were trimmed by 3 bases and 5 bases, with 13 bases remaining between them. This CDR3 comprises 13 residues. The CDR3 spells CAWSGVRAYGYTF. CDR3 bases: TGTGCCTGGAGCGGTGTGCGGGCATATGGCTACACCTTC.

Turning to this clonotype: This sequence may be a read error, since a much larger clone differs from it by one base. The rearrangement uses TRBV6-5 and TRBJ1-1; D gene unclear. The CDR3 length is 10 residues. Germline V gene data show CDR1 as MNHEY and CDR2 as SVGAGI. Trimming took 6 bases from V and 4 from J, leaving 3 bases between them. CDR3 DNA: TGTGCCAGCAGGAGCACTGAAGCTTTCTTT. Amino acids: CASRSTEAFF.

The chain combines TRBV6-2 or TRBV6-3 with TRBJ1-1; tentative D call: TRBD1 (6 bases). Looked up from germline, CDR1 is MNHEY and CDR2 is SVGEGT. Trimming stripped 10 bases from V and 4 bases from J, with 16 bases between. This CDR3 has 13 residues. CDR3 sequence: CATRPGASTEAFF. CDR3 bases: TGTGCCACCCGCCCGGGGGCAAGCACTGAAGCTTTCTTT.

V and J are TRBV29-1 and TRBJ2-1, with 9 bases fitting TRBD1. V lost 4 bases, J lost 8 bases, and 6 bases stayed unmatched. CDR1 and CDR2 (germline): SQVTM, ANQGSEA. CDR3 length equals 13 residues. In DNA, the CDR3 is TGCAGCGTTGTGGGGACAGGGCGGGATGAGCAGTTCTTC. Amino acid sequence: CSVVGTGRDEQFF.

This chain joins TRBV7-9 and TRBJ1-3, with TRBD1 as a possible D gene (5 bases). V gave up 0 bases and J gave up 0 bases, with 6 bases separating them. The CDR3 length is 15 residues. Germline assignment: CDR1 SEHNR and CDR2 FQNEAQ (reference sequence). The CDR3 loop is CASSLADNSGNTIYF. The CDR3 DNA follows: TGTGCCAGCAGCTTAGCGGACAACTCTGGAAACACCATATATTTT.

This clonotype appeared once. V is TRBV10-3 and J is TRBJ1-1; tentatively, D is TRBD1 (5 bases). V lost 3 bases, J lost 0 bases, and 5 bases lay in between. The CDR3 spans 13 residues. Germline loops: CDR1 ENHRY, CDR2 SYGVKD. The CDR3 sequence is CAISDRVNTEAFF. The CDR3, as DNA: TGTGCCATCAGTGACAGGGTGAACACTGAAGCTTTCTTT.

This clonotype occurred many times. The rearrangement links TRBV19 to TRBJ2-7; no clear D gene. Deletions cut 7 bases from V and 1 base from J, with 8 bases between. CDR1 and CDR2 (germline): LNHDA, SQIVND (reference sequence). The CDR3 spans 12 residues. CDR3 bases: TGTGCCAGTATTGGCAGATCCTACGAGCAGTACTTC. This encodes CASIGRSYEQYF. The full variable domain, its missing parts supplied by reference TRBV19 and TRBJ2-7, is DGGITQSPKYLFRKEGQNVTLSCEQNLNHDAMYWYRQDPGQGLRLIYYSQIVNDFQKGDIAEGYSVSREKKESFPLTVTSAQKNPTAFYLCASIGRSYEQYFGPGTRLTVT.